The 8 T cell receptor beta chains below come from one sample, sequenced in a study of blood T cells in healthy people across ages. Combining a sample-barcoded 5' primer with a J-beta primer mix, a second PCR ran for about 6 to 11 cycles. TCRdb reprocessed the 5' RACE reads via MiXCR and lists one record per CDR3 protein. The table shows approximately 400,000 distinct CDR3 sequences, with over 45% occurring only once. The specimen was blood. These receptors all stem from a man in his sixties in good health.

This chain joins TRBV5-1 and TRBJ1-1; 9 nucleotides agree with TRBD1. Trimming took 4 bases from V and 1 from J; bases not matched to a gene: 5. Germline V gives CDR1 SGHRS, CDR2 YFSETQ. This CDR3 has 15 amino acids. CDR3 protein: CASSPPGQGNTEAFF. In nucleotides, the CDR3 is TGCGCCAGCAGCCCACCGGGACAGGGGAACACTGAAGCTTTCTTT.

The rearrangement joins TRBV7-8 to TRBJ2-7; 13 bases line up with TRBD2. The tail of the sequence fits TRBJ2-5 better, so the J call may be wrong. The germline V gene encodes CDR1 SGHVS and CDR2 FQNEAQ. CDR3 length: 19 residues. The CDR3 nucleotides are TGTGCCAGCAAAGCTTACCCATTCAGGACTAGCGGGAGCCTAGAGACCCAGTACTTC. It codes for CASKAYPFRTSGSLETQYF.

For the CDR3, the DNA is TGTGCCAGCAGTTTCGAGGACAGGCCTAATGAAAAACTGTTTTTT. Amino acids: CASSFEDRPNEKLFF. The chain has TRBV28 and TRBJ1-4; TRBD1 matches 7 bases. The CDR3 has 15 amino acids. The germline CDR1 and CDR2 sequences are MDHEN and SYDVKM. Trimming at V came to 3 bases and at J to 3 bases, leaving 4 bases not matched to a gene. Supplemented by reference TRBV28 and TRBJ1-4, the full variable domain reads DVKVTQSSRYLVKRTGEKVFLECVQDMDHENMFWYRQDPGLGLRLIYFSYDVKMKEKGDIPEGYSVSREKKERFSLILESASTNQTSMYLCASSFEDRPNEKLFFGSGTQLSVL.

CDR3: CASSQALVSYNEQFF. CDR3 bases: TGCGCCAGCAGCCAAGCACTAGTCAGCTACAATGAGCAGTTCTTC. The chain joins TRBV4-1 to TRBJ2-1; a possible D gene is TRBD2 (5 bases). Germline V gene sequence: CDR1 MGHRA, CDR2 YSYEKL. Trimming cost V 1 base and J 3 bases, with 10 bases left between them. The CDR3 consists of 15 residues.

This clonotype has more than one count but fewer than ten. This chain links TRBV20-1 with TRBJ1-2, with D unresolved. The CDR3 contains 12 residues. The germline CDR1 and CDR2 sequences are DFQATT and SNEGSKA (reference sequence). V was pared by 3 bases and J by 1 base, with 6 bases between. The CDR3 sequence: CSASRFNYGYTF. CDR3 sequence (DNA): TGCAGTGCTAGCAGGTTTAACTATGGCTACACCTTC.

The chain carries TRBV7-2 and TRBJ2-7; 7 positions match TRBD2. CDR1 and CDR2 from the germline V gene are SGHTA and FQGNSA. V lost 2 bases, J lost 7 bases, and 14 bases stayed unmatched. The CDR3 extends over 16 amino acids. This chain's CDR3 is CASSLQSGIRSSEQYF. The DNA for the CDR3 is TGTGCCAGCAGCTTACAGAGCGGGATCCGTTCTAGTGAGCAGTACTTC.

This chain links TRBV18 with TRBJ2-4; 8 bases are a match to TRBD1. With V trimmed by 0 bases and J by 7 bases, 11 bases remained unmatched. This CDR3 comprises 17 residues. The V gene's germline CDR1 is KGHSH and CDR2 LQKENI. CDR3 amino acids: CASSPPVTTGEFNIQYF. For the CDR3, the DNA is TGTGCCAGCTCACCACCGGTCACGACAGGGGAATTCAACATTCAGTACTTC.

This chain joins TRBV5-1 and TRBJ2-4; D is perhaps TRBD2 (5 bases). The germline V gene encodes CDR1 SGHRS and CDR2 YFSETQ. Trimming cost V 0 bases and J 15 bases, with 13 bases left between them. This CDR3 has 12 amino acids. The CDR3: CASSLAGVGAYF. CDR3 sequence (DNA): TGCGCCAGCAGCTTGGCCGGGGTTGGTGCGTACTTC.